This T cell receptor (beta chain) is drawn from a study of cytomegalovirus exposure and HLA in healthy donors. Study outcomes and limitations: Later analysis indicated greater clonal expansion among HLA-associated TCR beta chains than among equally common other chains. TCR beta chains numbering more than 150 were designated cytomegalovirus-associated. Later analysis suggested most CMV-associated TCR beta chains were HLA-restricted.

The V gene's germline CDR1 is MDHEN and CDR2 SYDVKM. This CDR3 contains 15 residues. 60 Vbeta and 13 Jbeta primers were used in PCR. Assay used: immunoSEQ multiplex PCR; TCRdb lists only in-frame clones, some missing. This sample has some 110,000 clones, with about 83% found just once. With regard to this clone: What it binds is unknown. Mismatch with germline at one junction end may stem from a read error.

Material: PBMCs. The sequence came from a man younger than 35 in good health and CMV-seronegative. This chain connects TRBV28 to TRBJ1-5; no firm D call. The CDR3 loop reads CAGSFRVWSNQPQHF. The CDR3 DNA reads TGTGCCGGCAGTTTCCGGGTTTGGAGCAATCAGCCCCAGCATTTT.